The source of this T cell receptor (beta chain) is a study of TIL therapy for anti-PD-1-resistant metastatic lung cancer. The libraries were made with immunoSEQ v3. TCRdb keeps only in-frame clones here, not all; method: immunoSEQ multiplex PCR. The sample has about 60,000 clones, 69% seen once; the top ten hold 6% to 7%. The time point denotes: pre-treatment sample, taken before nivolumab and TIL therapy. The CDR3 is 15 amino acids. V lost 2 bases to trimming and J lost 10 bases; unmatched junction nucleotides: 14. Germline V gene sequence: CDR1 SQVTM, CDR2 ANQGSEA. The sequences come from blood, collected at baseline. The chain is built from TRBV29-1 and TRBJ2-1, with 7 bases fitting TRBD2. The receptor comes from a person aged 25-85 years with non-small cell lung cancer. CDR3 in amino acids: CSVERLAAPPSEQFF. The CDR3 nucleotides read TGCAGCGTTGAAAGGCTAGCGGCCCCACCAAGCGAGCAGTTCTTC.